This TCR beta chain originates from a study of cytomegalovirus exposure and HLA in healthy donors. Study summary: An earlier analysis found fewer than 140 million unique TCR beta sequences from around 180 million T cells.

This PCR relied on a set of 60 Vbeta primers and 13 Jbeta primers. The data were produced by immunoSEQ multiplex PCR, yet TCRdb's version contains in-frame clones alone and is incomplete. The top ten hold 1.8% of the sample, which has 140,000 or so clones, around 80% seen once. This CDR3 spans 13 amino acids. Per the germline V gene, CDR1 is SGHNT and CDR2 is YYREEE (reference sequence). V was shortened by 4 bases and J by 4 bases, with 9 bases between the two germline ends. The donors were healthy bone marrow donors. The V and J genes are TRBV5-4 and TRBJ2-1; tentatively, D is TRBD1 (6 bases). The material sequenced was PBMCs. This receptor was identified in a middle-aged man in good health and CMV-seronegative. The CDR3 coding sequence is TGTGCCAGCAGCGGGACATTTTACAATGAGCAGTTCTTC. The encoded protein is CASSGTFYNEQFF. The full variable domain, in which reference TRBV5-4 and TRBJ2-1 provide the parts outside the CDR3, is ETGVTQSPTHLIKTRGQQVTLRCSSQSGHNTVSWYQQALGQGPQFIFQYYREEENGRGNFPPRFSGLQFPNYSSELNVNALELDDSALYLCASSGTFYNEQFFGPGTRLTVL.